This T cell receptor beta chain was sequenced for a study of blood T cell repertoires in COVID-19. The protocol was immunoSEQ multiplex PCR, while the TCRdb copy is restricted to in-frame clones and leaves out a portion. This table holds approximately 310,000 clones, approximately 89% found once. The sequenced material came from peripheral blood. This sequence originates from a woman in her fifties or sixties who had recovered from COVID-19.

DNA for the CDR3: TGTGCCTGGAGTCGGGGTAGCTCCTACGAGCAGTACTTC. Residues: CAWSRGSSYEQYF. The chain carries TRBV30 and TRBJ2-7, with D possibly matching TRBD2 (5 bases). CDR1 and CDR2 from the germline V gene are GTSNPN and SVGIG (reference sequence). The CDR3 runs 13 residues. V lost 2 bases and J lost 0, with 8 bases in between.